The rows below give T cell receptor beta chains drawn from one sample of a study of blood T cell repertoires in COVID-19. Sequenced by immunoSEQ multiplex PCR; TCRdb stores in-frame clones only, minus some. The repertoire consists of under 200,000 clones, with approximately 83% occurring once and the leading ten covering around 2.1%. Material: peripheral blood. These TCRs come from a woman over 75 with acute or convalescent COVID-19. Both conserved end residues are part of each CDR3. D genes are given only for firm matches. Not every row has a clone size; where given, it reads once, few, many or a size class.

clone_size: once; v_call: TRBV5-1; j_call: TRBJ1-3; d_call: -; cdr3_nt: TGCGCCAGCAGCTTGACTTTTCTTCCTGGAAACACCATATATTTT; cdr3_aa: CASSLTFLPGNTIYF
clone_size: -; v_call: TRBV5-6; j_call: TRBJ1-3; d_call: -; cdr3_nt: TGTGCCAGCACCTTCCAAGGACAGTCTGGAAACACCATATATTTT; cdr3_aa: CASTFQGQSGNTIYF
clone_size: -; v_call: TRBV18; j_call: TRBJ1-1; d_call: TRBD1; cdr3_nt: TGTGCCAGCTCACCGGGACAGGGCCTTGAAGCTTTCTTT; cdr3_aa: CASSPGQGLEAFF
clone_size: -; v_call: TRBV5-5; j_call: TRBJ1-1; d_call: TRBD1; cdr3_nt: TGTGCCAGCAGCACGCGGACAGGGGACTACATGAACACTGAAGCTTTCTTT; cdr3_aa: CASSTRTGDYMNTEAFF
clone_size: -; v_call: TRBV5-5; j_call: TRBJ2-1; d_call: TRBD2; cdr3_nt: TGTGCCAGCAGCTTGATTAGCGGGGGCTACAATGAGCAGTTCTTC; cdr3_aa: CASSLISGGYNEQFF
clone_size: -; v_call: TRBV13; j_call: TRBJ2-1; d_call: -; cdr3_nt: TGTGCCAGCAGCTTATCCCCGTCGAATGAGCAGTTCTTC; cdr3_aa: CASSLSPSNEQFF
clone_size: -; v_call: TRBV5-1; j_call: TRBJ1-2; d_call: -; cdr3_nt: TGCGCCAGCAGCTTGGATAGCAAACCTGTCTATGGCTACACCTTC; cdr3_aa: CASSLDSKPVYGYTF
clone_size: -; v_call: TRBV30; j_call: TRBJ1-5; d_call: -; cdr3_nt: TGTGCCTGGAGTAGGGGAGGGGCTGAGCAGCCCCAGCATTTT; cdr3_aa: CAWSRGGAEQPQHF
clone_size: -; v_call: TRBV27; j_call: TRBJ2-2; d_call: -; cdr3_nt: TGTGCCAGCAGTTTACTGGGGCTTAACACCGGGGAGCTGTTTTTT; cdr3_aa: CASSLLGLNTGELFF
clone_size: -; v_call: TRBV6-2/TRBV6-3; j_call: TRBJ1-2; d_call: TRBD1; cdr3_nt: TGTGCCAGCAGTTACTCTCCAGGACAGGGGGGTACCCCTGGGTATGGCTACACCTTC; cdr3_aa: CASSYSPGQGGTPGYGYTF
clone_size: once; v_call: TRBV19; j_call: TRBJ2-6; d_call: -; cdr3_nt: TGTGCCAGTAGAACTAACCCCGAGTCTGGGGCCAACGTCCTGACTTTC; cdr3_aa: CASRTNPESGANVLTF
clone_size: many; v_call: TRBV29-1; j_call: TRBJ2-7; d_call: -; cdr3_nt: TGCAGCGCTTGGAGTACCCACGAGCAGTACTTC; cdr3_aa: CSAWSTHEQYF
clone_size: -; v_call: TRBV5-6; j_call: TRBJ1-4; d_call: TRBD1; cdr3_nt: TGTGCCAGCAGCACCGGACAGGGGGCGCGGGAAAAACTGTTTTTT; cdr3_aa: CASSTGQGAREKLFF
clone_size: -; v_call: TRBV11-1; j_call: TRBJ2-3; d_call: -; cdr3_nt: TGTGCCAGCAGCTTATCGTTGGCCGATACGCAGTATTTT; cdr3_aa: CASSLSLADTQYF
clone_size: -; v_call: TRBV11-2; j_call: TRBJ1-1; d_call: -; cdr3_nt: TGTGCCAGCAAGATACAGGGAGACACTGAAGCTTTCTTT; cdr3_aa: CASKIQGDTEAFF
clone_size: -; v_call: TRBV10-2; j_call: TRBJ2-1; d_call: TRBD2; cdr3_nt: TGCGCCAGCAGCGGGACTACCGCGAGCTACAATGAGCAGTTCTTC; cdr3_aa: CASSGTTASYNEQFF
clone_size: once; v_call: TRBV5-4; j_call: TRBJ2-4; d_call: -; cdr3_nt: TGTGCCAGCAGCTCGGCGGGACGACCCGGGGACATTCAGTACTTC; cdr3_aa: CASSSAGRPGDIQYF
clone_size: few; v_call: TRBV3-1/TRBV3-2; j_call: TRBJ1-1; d_call: -; cdr3_nt: TGTGCCAGCAGCCGAGAGATAGGGGCGTACACTGAAGCTTTCTTT; cdr3_aa: CASSREIGAYTEAFF
clone_size: -; v_call: TRBV18; j_call: TRBJ2-1; d_call: TRBD2; cdr3_nt: TGTGCCAGCTCACCCCGGACTAGCGGGGGGCGAAGCTCCTACAATGAGCAGTTCTTC; cdr3_aa: CASSPRTSGGRSSYNEQFF
clone_size: -; v_call: TRBV18; j_call: TRBJ2-2; d_call: -; cdr3_nt: TGTGCCAGCTCACCCCGGCCCAGGGCGGACACCGGGGAGCTGTTTTTT; cdr3_aa: CASSPRPRADTGELFF
clone_size: -; v_call: TRBV29-1; j_call: TRBJ2-5; d_call: TRBD1; cdr3_nt: TGCAGCTTTGCTCAGGACAGGCAAGAGACCCAGTACTTC; cdr3_aa: CSFAQDRQETQYF
clone_size: -; v_call: TRBV5-1; j_call: TRBJ2-2; d_call: -; cdr3_nt: TGCGCCAGCAGCTTGGAACTACACACCGGGGAGCTGTTTTTT; cdr3_aa: CASSLELHTGELFF
clone_size: few; v_call: TRBV24-1; j_call: TRBJ1-6; d_call: TRBD1; cdr3_nt: TGTGCCATCCCCCCAGGACAGGGATGTTCACCCCTCCACTTT; cdr3_aa: CAIPPGQGCSPLHF
clone_size: -; v_call: TRBV27; j_call: TRBJ2-1; d_call: TRBD2; cdr3_nt: TGTGCCAGCAGTTTAACTCCGGCGGGAGTAGGCTACAATGAGCAGTTCTTC; cdr3_aa: CASSLTPAGVGYNEQFF
clone_size: -; v_call: TRBV11-2; j_call: TRBJ2-5; d_call: -; cdr3_nt: TGTGCCAGCAGCTTAAGCCCACAAGAGACCCAGTACTTC; cdr3_aa: CASSLSPQETQYF
clone_size: -; v_call: TRBV6-6; j_call: TRBJ1-2; d_call: TRBD1; cdr3_nt: TGTGCCAGCAGCCGAGGGACAGACTATGGCTACACCTTC; cdr3_aa: CASSRGTDYGYTF
clone_size: -; v_call: TRBV18; j_call: TRBJ1-1; d_call: -; cdr3_nt: TGTGCCAGCTCCGGCGGGGGGAACACTGAAGCTTTCTTT; cdr3_aa: CASSGGGNTEAFF
clone_size: -; v_call: TRBV30; j_call: TRBJ2-5; d_call: TRBD1; cdr3_nt: TGTGCCTGGGCGACAGGGGGAAGTAAAGAGACCCAGTACTTC; cdr3_aa: CAWATGGSKETQYF
clone_size: once; v_call: TRBV4-2; j_call: TRBJ1-4; d_call: TRBD1; cdr3_nt: TGTGCCAGCAGCCAAGCAGGGGGCTCTGGGAATGAAAAACTGTTTTTT; cdr3_aa: CASSQAGGSGNEKLFF
clone_size: -; v_call: TRBV19; j_call: TRBJ1-2; d_call: TRBD1; cdr3_nt: TGTGCCAGTAGTTTCCAGGGGGCAGTAGGCTACACCTTC; cdr3_aa: CASSFQGAVGYTF
clone_size: -; v_call: TRBV19; j_call: TRBJ2-5; d_call: -; cdr3_nt: TGTGCCAGCGGGAGCCTAGGGGAGACCCAGTACTTC; cdr3_aa: CASGSLGETQYF
clone_size: -; v_call: TRBV7-9; j_call: TRBJ1-1; d_call: -; cdr3_nt: TGTGCCAGCAGCTTAAAAGCGAGCACTGAAGCTTTCTTT; cdr3_aa: CASSLKASTEAFF
clone_size: -; v_call: TRBV11-2; j_call: TRBJ1-4; d_call: -; cdr3_nt: TGTGCCAGCAGCTTAGAGGGGCCCGCGGGGGTTATTGAAAAACTGTTTTTT; cdr3_aa: CASSLEGPAGVIEKLFF
clone_size: -; v_call: TRBV5-1; j_call: TRBJ2-3; d_call: TRBD1; cdr3_nt: TGCGCCAGCAGCATACCGGGACAGCCGACGGATACGCAGTATTTT; cdr3_aa: CASSIPGQPTDTQYF
clone_size: -; v_call: TRBV15; j_call: TRBJ2-5; d_call: TRBD1; cdr3_nt: TGTGCCACCAGCAGAGATCAAGCGGGACAGGGGGCGTCAGAGACCCAGTACTTC; cdr3_aa: CATSRDQAGQGASETQYF
clone_size: -; v_call: TRBV6-5; j_call: TRBJ2-7; d_call: TRBD1; cdr3_nt: TGTGCCAGCAGTCAGGGGGCCCCCAGCTCCTACGAGCAGTACTTC; cdr3_aa: CASSQGAPSSYEQYF
clone_size: -; v_call: TRBV28; j_call: TRBJ1-2; d_call: TRBD1; cdr3_nt: TGTGCCAGCGCCCGGACAGGGTCTTTTGGCTACACCTTC; cdr3_aa: CASARTGSFGYTF
clone_size: -; v_call: TRBV4-1; j_call: TRBJ2-1; d_call: TRBD2; cdr3_nt: TGCGCCAGCAGCCAAGAATTACTAGCGGGAGGCGATGAGCAGTTCTTC; cdr3_aa: CASSQELLAGGDEQFF